This T cell receptor (beta chain) was sequenced in a study of Graves' ophthalmopathy and Graves' hyperthyroidism. Whole-study findings and limits: The model forecast ophthalmopathy progression, reaching around 66% sensitivity and about 72% specificity. Among thyroid clonotypes expanded above 0.001 frequency, most also appeared in blood. Stable hyperthyroidism and ophthalmopathy were told apart by a 13-signature model, which achieved roughly 89% sensitivity and almost 82% specificity.

A word on this clonotype: Its specificity is not known.

Transcripts of RNA were the source for amplifying TCR beta CDR3 regions. HTBI primers were used in a first-round RT-PCR, which preceded a second-round multiplex PCR. TCRdb ran MiXCR on the multiplex PCR reads and lists one entry per CDR3 protein. The sample shows about 500,000 distinct CDR3 sequences, less than 40% of them seen only once. The clonotype originates from an adult man with Graves' hyperthyroidism. Sample: peripheral blood or thyroid tissue (not recorded which).

For the CDR3, the DNA is TGTGCCAGCGGAGGCAAAGGGGCCGGCGGGGAGCTGTTTTTT. Protein sequence: CASGGKGAGGELFF. The gene calls are TRBV27 and TRBJ2-2; D may be TRBD1 or TRBD2 (5 bases each). The germline V gene has CDR1 MNHEY and CDR2 SMNVEV (reference sequence). There are 14 residues in the CDR3. The ends were cut back, 8 bases at V and 7 bases at J, with 17 bases in the middle.